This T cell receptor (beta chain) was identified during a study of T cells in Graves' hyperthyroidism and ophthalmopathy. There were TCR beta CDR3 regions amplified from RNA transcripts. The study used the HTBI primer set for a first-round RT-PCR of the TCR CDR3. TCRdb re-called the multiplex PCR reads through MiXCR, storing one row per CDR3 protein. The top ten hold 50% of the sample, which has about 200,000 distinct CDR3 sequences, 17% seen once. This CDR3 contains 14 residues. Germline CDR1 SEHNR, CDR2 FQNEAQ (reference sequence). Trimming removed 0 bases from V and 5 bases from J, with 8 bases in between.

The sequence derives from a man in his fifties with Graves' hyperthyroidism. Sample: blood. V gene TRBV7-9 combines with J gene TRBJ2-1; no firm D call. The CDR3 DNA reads TGTGCCAGCAGCTTAGCGGCAGGAGACAATGAGCAGTTCTTC. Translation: CASSLAAGDNEQFF.